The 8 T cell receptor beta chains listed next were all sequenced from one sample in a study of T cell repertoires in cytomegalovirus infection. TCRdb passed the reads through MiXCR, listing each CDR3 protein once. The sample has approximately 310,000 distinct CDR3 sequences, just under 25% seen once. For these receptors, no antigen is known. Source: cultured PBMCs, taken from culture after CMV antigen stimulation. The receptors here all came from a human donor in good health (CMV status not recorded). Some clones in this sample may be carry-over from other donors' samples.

The CDR3, as DNA: TGCGCCAGCAGCCCCGGGACAGGGACTAGCGGGTCCAAATCCTACAATGAGCAGTTCTTC. Translated, it gives CASSPGTGTSGSKSYNEQFF. The chain combines TRBV4-1 with TRBJ2-1, with 12 bases aligning to TRBD2. Trimming cost V 4 bases and J 1 base; bases outside gene matches: 14. This CDR3 is 20 amino acids long. Per germline, CDR1 MGHRA and CDR2 YSYEKL.

This CDR3 is CASRSEVRAYEQYF. CDR3 nucleotides: TGTGCCAGCAGGTCCGAGGTGAGAGCCTACGAGCAGTACTTC. The genes are TRBV2 and TRBJ2-7; D remains ambiguous. The CDR3 totals 14 residues. Germline values: CDR1 SNHLY, CDR2 FYNNEI. V was clipped by 6 bases and J by 2 bases, with 14 bases between them.

The CDR3 sequence is CAGMSYYGYTF. CDR3 bases: TGTGCCGGAATGAGTTACTATGGCTACACCTTC. The chain links TRBV7-9 to TRBJ1-2, with D unclear. CDR1 and CDR2 from the germline V gene are SEHNR and FQNEAQ (reference sequence). V shed 11 bases and J shed 3 bases, with 10 bases lying between them. This CDR3 is built from 11 residues.

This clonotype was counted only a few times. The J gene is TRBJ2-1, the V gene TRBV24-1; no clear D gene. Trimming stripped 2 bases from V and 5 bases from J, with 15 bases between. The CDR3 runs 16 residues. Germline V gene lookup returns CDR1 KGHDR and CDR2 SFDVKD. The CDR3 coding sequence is TGTGCCACCAGTGATTCACGACAAACGGTGAACAATGAGCAGTTCTTC. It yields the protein CATSDSRQTVNNEQFF.

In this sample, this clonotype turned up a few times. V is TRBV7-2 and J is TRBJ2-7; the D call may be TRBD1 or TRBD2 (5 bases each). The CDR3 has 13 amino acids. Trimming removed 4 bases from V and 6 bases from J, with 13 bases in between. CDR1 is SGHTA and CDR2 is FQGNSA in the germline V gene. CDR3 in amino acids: CASSSRGEGEQYF. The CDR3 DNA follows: TGTGCCAGCAGCTCCCGGGGCGAGGGCGAGCAGTACTTC.

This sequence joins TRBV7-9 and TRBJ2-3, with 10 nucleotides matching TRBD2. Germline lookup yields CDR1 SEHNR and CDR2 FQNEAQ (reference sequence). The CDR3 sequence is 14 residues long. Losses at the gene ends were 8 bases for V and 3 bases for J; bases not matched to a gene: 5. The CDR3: CASRLAGETDTQYF. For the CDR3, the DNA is TGTGCCAGCCGCCTAGCGGGAGAAACAGATACGCAGTATTTT.

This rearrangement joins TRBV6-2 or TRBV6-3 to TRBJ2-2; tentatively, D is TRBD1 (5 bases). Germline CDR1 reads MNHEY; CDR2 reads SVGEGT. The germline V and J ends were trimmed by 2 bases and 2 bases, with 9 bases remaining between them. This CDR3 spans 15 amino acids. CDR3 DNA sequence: TGTGCCAGCAGTTACGGGGCAGCCAACACCGGGGAGCTGTTTTTT. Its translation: CASSYGAANTGELFF.

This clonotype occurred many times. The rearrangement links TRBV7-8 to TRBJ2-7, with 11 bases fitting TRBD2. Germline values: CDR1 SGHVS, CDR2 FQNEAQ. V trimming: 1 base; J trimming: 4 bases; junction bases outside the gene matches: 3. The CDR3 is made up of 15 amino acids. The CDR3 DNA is TGTGCCAGCAGCTTAGAACTAGCGGGGGCTTACGAGCAGTACGTC. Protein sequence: CASSLELAGAYEQYV.